A selection of T cell receptor beta chains follows, all from one sample in a study of cytomegalovirus exposure and HLA in healthy donors. The data were produced by immunoSEQ multiplex PCR, yet TCRdb's version contains in-frame clones alone and is incomplete. The top ten hold approximately 1.2% of the sample, which has some 320,000 clones, roughly 87% seen once. Source material: PBMCs. Receptors originate from a woman in her 30s in good health and CMV-seropositive. Both conserved end residues are trimmed from each CDR3.

>TRBV4-1|TRBJ1-1
ASSQLVYTEAF
>TRBV5-1|TRBJ1-4
ASSLEPGQSEKLF
>TRBV5-1|TRBJ2-7
ASSLVPRLVEPYEQY
>TRBV30|TRBJ2-2
AWKNTGELF
>TRBV29-1|TRBJ1-2
SVDWTGGSGGYT
>TRBV9|TRBJ1-2
ASSVGGVYGYT
>TRBV15|TRBJ1-5
ATSRDRQRNQPQH
>TRBV13|TRBJ2-1
ASSSMAGLAGDGGINEQF
>TRBV29-1|TRBJ1-4
SASVRGNEKLF
>TRBV5-1|TRBJ2-5
ASSLDVSGSIETQY
>TRBV2|TRBJ2-7
ASSDWRREQY
>TRBV5-4|TRBJ1-1
ASSFDRMNTEAF
>TRBV19|TRBJ2-5
ASSIGGDRGIILETQY
>TRBV25-1|TRBJ2-3
ASSPPSRGYSTDTQY
>TRBV28|TRBJ2-7
ASSPRGVREQY
>TRBV28|TRBJ1-3
ASRLLGDSGNTIY
>TRBV11-2|TRBJ1-1
ASSKDRGGTEAF
>TRBV29-1|TRBJ2-7
SVVGAIYEQY
>TRBV30|TRBJ1-5
AWRRDSNQPQH